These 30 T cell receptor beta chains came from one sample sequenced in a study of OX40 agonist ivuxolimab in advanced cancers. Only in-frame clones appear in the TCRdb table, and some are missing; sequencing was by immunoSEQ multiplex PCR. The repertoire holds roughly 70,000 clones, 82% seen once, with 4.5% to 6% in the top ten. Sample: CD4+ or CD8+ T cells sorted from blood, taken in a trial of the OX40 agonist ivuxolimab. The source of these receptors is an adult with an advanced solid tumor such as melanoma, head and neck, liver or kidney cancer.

The CDR3 DNA follows: TGTGCCAGCAGCTCTATCGGACAGGGAGGCAACTATGGCTACACCTTC. Protein: CASSSIGQGGNYGYTF. The chain couples TRBV11-2 to TRBJ1-2, with 8 bases identical to TRBD1. Germline CDR1 reads SGHAT; CDR2 reads FQNNGV. The trim removed 4 bases at V and 2 bases at J, leaving 9 bases unmatched. The CDR3 is 16 amino acids.

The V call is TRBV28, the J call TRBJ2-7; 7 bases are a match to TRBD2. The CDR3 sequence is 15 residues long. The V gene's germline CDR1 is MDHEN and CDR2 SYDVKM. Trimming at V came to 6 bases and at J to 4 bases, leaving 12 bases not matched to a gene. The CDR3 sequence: CASSRPIAGRYEQYF. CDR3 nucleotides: TGTGCCAGCAGCCGACCGATAGCGGGCCGTTACGAGCAGTACTTC.

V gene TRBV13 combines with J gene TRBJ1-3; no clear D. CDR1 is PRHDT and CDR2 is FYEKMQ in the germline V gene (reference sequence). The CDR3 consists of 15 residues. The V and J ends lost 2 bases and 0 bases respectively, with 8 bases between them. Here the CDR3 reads CASSLQLTSGNTIYF. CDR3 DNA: TGTGCCAGCAGCTTACAGCTAACCTCTGGAAACACCATATATTTT.

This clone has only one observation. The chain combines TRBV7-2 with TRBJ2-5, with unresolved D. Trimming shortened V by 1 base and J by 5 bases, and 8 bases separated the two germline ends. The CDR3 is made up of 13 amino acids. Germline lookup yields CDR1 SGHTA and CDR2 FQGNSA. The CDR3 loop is CASSLVQSETQYF. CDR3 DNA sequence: TGTGCCAGCAGCTTAGTACAGTCGGAGACCCAGTACTTC.

The CDR3 loop reads CASSKQGDTEAFF. The DNA of the CDR3 is TGTGCCAGCAGCAAACAGGGGGACACTGAAGCTTTCTTT. The rearrangement links TRBV7-2 to TRBJ1-1; the match to TRBD1 covers 8 bases. CDR3 length equals 13 residues. Germline CDR1 is SGHTA and CDR2 is FQGNSA. V lost 5 bases to trimming and J lost 3 bases; unmatched junction nucleotides: 2.

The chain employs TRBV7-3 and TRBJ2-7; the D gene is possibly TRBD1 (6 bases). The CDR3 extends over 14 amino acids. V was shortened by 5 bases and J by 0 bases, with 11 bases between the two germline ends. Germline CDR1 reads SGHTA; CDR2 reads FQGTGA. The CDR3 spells CASSPDRSSYEQYF. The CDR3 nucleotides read TGTGCCAGCAGCCCCGACAGGAGCTCCTACGAGCAGTACTTC.

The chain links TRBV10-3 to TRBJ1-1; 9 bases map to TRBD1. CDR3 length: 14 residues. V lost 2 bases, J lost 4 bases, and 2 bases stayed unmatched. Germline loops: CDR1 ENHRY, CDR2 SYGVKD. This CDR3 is CAISEDRGGTEAFF. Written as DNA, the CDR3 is TGTGCCATCAGTGAGGACAGGGGGGGCACTGAAGCTTTCTTT.

The CDR3 spells CASSGGGLWRNTEAFF. CDR3 DNA sequence: TGCGCCAGCAGCGGGGGCGGGTTGTGGAGGAACACTGAAGCTTTCTTT. The V call is TRBV5-1, the J call TRBJ1-1; the D gene is possibly TRBD1 (6 bases). V was trimmed by 4 bases and J by 1 base, leaving 17 bases between them. The germline V gene encodes CDR1 SGHRS and CDR2 YFSETQ. The CDR3 runs to 16 residues. The whole variable domain, remainder taken from reference TRBV5-1 and TRBJ1-1, is KAGVTQTPRYLIKTRGQQVTLSCSPISGHRSVSWYQQTPGQGLQFLFEYFSETQRNKGNFPGRFSGRQFSNSRSEMNVSTLELGDSALYLCASSGGGLWRNTEAFFGQGTRLTVV.

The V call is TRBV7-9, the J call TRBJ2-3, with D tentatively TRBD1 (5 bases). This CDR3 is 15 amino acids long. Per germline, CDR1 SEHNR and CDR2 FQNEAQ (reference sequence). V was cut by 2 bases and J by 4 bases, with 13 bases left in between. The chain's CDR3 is CASSLWQGPADTQYF. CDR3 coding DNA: TGTGCCAGCAGCTTATGGCAGGGTCCCGCAGATACGCAGTATTTT.

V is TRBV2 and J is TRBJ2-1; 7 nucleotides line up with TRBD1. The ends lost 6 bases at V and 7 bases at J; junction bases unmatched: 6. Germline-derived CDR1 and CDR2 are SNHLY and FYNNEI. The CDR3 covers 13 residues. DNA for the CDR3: TGTGCCAGCAGGTCAGACAGGGTTAATGAGCAGTTCTTC. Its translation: CASRSDRVNEQFF.

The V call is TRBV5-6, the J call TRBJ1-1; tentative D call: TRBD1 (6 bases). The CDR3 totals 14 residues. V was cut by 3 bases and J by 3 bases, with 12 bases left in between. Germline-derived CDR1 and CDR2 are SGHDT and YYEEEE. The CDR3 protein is CASSSGPGDTEAFF. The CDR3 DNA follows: TGTGCCAGCAGCTCGGGACCAGGGGACACTGAAGCTTTCTTT.

CDR3 residues: CASSPRLLETQYF. The CDR3 DNA reads as TGTGCCAGTAGTCCCAGGCTACTAGAGACCCAGTACTTC. The V and J genes are TRBV19 and TRBJ2-5, with D unresolved. With 5 bases removed from V and 4 bases from J, the gap between germline ends came to 11 bases. The CDR3 extends over 13 amino acids. CDR1 and CDR2 (germline): LNHDA, SQIVND (reference sequence).

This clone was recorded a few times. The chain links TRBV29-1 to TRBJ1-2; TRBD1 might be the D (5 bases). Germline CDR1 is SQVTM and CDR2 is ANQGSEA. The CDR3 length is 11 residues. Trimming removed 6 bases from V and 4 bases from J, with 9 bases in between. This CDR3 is CSVSRGYGYTF. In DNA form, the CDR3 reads TGCAGCGTCTCGAGGGGCTATGGCTACACCTTC. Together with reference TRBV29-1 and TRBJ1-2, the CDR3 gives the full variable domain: SAVISQKPSRDICQRGTSLTIQCQVDSQVTMMFWYRQQPGQSLTLIATANQGSEATYESGFVIDKFPISRPNLTFSTLTVSNMSPEDSSIYLCSVSRGYGYTFGSGTRLTVV.

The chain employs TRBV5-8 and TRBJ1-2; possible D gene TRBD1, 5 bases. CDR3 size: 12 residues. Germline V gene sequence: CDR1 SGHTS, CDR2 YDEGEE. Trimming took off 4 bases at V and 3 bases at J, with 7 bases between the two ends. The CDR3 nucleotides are TGTGCCAGCAGCCGAGGGGACTATGGCTACACCTTC. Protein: CASSRGDYGYTF.

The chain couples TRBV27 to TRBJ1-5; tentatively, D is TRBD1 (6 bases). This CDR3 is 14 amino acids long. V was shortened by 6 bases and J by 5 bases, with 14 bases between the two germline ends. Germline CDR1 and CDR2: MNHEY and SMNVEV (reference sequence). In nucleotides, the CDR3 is TGTGCCAGCAGCTATAGGACAGCCGATCAGCCCCAGCATTTT. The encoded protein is CASSYRTADQPQHF.

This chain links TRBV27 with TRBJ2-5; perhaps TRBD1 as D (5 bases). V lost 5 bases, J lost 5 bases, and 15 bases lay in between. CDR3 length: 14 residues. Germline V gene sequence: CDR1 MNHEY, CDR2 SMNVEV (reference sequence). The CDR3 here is CASSRRQSWETQYF. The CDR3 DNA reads TGTGCCAGCAGTCGCCGACAGTCTTGGGAGACCCAGTACTTC.

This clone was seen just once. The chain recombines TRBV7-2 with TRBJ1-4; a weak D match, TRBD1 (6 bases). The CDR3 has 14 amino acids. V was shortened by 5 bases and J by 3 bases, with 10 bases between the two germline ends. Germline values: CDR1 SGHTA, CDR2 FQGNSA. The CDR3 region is CASSPPGANEKLFF. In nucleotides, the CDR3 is TGTGCCAGCAGCCCACCAGGGGCTAATGAAAAACTGTTTTTT.

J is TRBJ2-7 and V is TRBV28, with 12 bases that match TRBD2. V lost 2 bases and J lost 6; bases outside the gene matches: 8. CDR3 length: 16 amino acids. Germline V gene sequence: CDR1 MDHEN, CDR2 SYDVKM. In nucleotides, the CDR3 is TGTGCCAGCAGTTTACAGAGACTAGCGGGAGATATCGAGCAGTACTTC. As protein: CASSLQRLAGDIEQYF.

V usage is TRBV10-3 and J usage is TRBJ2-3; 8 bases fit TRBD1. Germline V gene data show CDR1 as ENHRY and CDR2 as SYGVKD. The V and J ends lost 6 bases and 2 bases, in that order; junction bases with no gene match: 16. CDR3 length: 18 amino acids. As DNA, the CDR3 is TGTGCCATCAGGGGGGGAGCCGGGACAGGAGATTTCACAGATACGCAGTATTTT. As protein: CAIRGGAGTGDFTDTQYF.

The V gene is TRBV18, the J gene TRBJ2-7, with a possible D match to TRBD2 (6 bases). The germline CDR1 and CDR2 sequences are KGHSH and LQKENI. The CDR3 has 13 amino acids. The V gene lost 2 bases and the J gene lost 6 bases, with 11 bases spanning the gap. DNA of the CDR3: TGTGCCAGCTCACCAAGGAGGGCCTTCGAGCAGTACTTC. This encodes CASSPRRAFEQYF.

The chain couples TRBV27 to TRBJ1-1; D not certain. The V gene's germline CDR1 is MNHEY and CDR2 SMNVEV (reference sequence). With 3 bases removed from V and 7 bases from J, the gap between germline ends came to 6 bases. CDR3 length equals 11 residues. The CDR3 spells CASSFQGEAFF. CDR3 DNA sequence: TGTGCCAGCAGTTTTCAAGGTGAAGCTTTCTTT.

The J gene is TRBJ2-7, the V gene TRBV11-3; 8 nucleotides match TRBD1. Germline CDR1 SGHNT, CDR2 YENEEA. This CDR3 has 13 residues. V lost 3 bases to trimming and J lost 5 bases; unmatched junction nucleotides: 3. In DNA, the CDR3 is TGTGCCAGCAGCTTTAACAGGGGGGACGAGCAGTACTTC. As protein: CASSFNRGDEQYF.

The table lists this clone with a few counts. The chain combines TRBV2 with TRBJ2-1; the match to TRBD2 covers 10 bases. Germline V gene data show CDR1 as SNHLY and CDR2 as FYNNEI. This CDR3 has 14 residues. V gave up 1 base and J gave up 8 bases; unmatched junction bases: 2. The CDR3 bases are TGTGCCAGCAGTGAAGGGACTAGCGGCGATGAGCAGTTCTTC. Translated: CASSEGTSGDEQFF.

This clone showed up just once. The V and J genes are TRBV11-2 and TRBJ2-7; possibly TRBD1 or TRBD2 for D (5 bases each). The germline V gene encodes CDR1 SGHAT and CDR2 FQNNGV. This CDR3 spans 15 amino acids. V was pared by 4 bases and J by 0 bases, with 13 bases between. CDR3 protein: CASSSGTPGSYEQYF. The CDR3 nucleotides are TGTGCCAGCAGCTCCGGGACCCCAGGCTCCTACGAGCAGTACTTC.

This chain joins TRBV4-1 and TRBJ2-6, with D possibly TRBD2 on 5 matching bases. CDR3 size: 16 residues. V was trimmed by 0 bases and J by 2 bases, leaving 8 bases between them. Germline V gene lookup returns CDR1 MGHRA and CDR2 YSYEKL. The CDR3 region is CASSQDTGTGANVLTF. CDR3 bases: TGCGCCAGCAGCCAAGATACGGGGACTGGGGCCAACGTCCTGACTTTC.

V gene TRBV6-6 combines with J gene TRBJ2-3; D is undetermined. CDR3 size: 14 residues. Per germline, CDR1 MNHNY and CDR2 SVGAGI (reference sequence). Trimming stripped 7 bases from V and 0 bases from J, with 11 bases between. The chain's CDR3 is CASTPPDSTDTQYF. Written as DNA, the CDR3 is TGTGCCAGCACCCCCCCAGACAGCACAGATACGCAGTATTTT.

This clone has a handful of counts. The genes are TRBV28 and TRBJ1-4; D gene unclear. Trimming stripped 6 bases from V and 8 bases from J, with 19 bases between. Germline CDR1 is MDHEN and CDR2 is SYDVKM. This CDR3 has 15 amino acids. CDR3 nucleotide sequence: TGTGCCAGCAGGGGCTCTTTCCCCCGTGACGAAAAACTGTTTTTT. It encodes CASRGSFPRDEKLFF.

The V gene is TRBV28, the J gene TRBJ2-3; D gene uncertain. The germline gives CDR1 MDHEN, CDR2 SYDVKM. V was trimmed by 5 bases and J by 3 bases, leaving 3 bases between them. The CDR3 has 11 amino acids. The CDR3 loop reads CASSRTDTQYF. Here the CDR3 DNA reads TGTGCCAGCAGTCGAACAGATACGCAGTATTTT.

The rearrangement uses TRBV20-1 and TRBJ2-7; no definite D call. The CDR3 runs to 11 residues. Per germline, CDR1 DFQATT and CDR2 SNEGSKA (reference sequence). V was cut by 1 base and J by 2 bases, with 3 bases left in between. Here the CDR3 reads CSARGPYEQYF. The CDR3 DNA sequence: TGCAGTGCTAGAGGACCCTACGAGCAGTACTTC.

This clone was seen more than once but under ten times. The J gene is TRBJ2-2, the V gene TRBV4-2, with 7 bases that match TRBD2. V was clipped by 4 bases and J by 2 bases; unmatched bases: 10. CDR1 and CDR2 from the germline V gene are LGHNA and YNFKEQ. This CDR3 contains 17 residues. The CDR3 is CASSRPGLADNTGELFF. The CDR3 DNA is TGTGCCAGCAGCCGCCCCGGGCTAGCGGATAACACCGGGGAGCTGTTTTTT.